This T cell receptor (beta chain) appears in the sequencing data of a study of OX40 agonist ivuxolimab in advanced cancers. Study background: The dose of intravenous ivuxolimab that patients received every 2 weeks ranged from 0.01 to 10 mg/kg. Prior anti-PD-1, anti-PD-L1 or anti-CTLA-4 therapy did not bar entry, and 40% to 45% had some. Study-wide points: Antigen specificity was not determined for the expanded peripheral T cells. Partial responders dosed at 0.1-3.0 mg/kg displayed clonal expansion ranking among the lowest.

TCRdb keeps only in-frame clones here, not all; method: immunoSEQ multiplex PCR. The repertoire holds tens of thousands of clones, with approximately 87% as singletons. Germline-derived CDR1 and CDR2 are SGHRS and YFSETQ. V lost 4 bases and J 0 bases, leaving 11 bases between the germline ends. The CDR3 consists of 14 residues. Comments on this clone: What it recognizes is unknown.

This TCR was sampled from an adult with an advanced solid tumor such as melanoma, head and neck, liver or kidney cancer. The J gene is TRBJ2-7, the V gene TRBV5-1; D tentatively fits TRBD1 or TRBD2 (5 bases each). Sample: CD4+ or CD8+ T cells sorted from blood, taken in a trial of the OX40 agonist ivuxolimab. This CDR3 reads CASSRDPSSYEQYF. In DNA form, the CDR3 reads TGCGCCAGCAGCCGGGACCCCAGCTCCTACGAGCAGTACTTC. The whole variable domain, remainder taken from reference TRBV5-1 and TRBJ2-7, is KAGVTQTPRYLIKTRGQQVTLSCSPISGHRSVSWYQQTPGQGLQFLFEYFSETQRNKGNFPGRFSGRQFSNSRSEMNVSTLELGDSALYLCASSRDPSSYEQYFGPGTRLTVT.